The 19 T cell receptor beta chains given below trace back to one sample, sequenced in a study of blood T cell repertoires in COVID-19. Using immunoSEQ multiplex PCR, the repertoire was profiled, and TCRdb retains in-frame clones only, with some absent. The sample lists about 190,000 clones, 84% seen once, with more than 3% in the top ten. What was sequenced was PBMCs or T cells enriched from blood (not recorded which). These receptors came from a woman aged 25 to 39 who had been exposed to COVID-19.

This chain joins TRBV6-5 and TRBJ1-2; the D is unclear. V shed 4 bases and J shed 6 bases, with 15 bases lying between them. CDR1 is MNHEY, CDR2 SVGAGI, per germline. The length of the CDR3 is 14 residues. DNA of the CDR3: TGTGCCAGCAGTTCTGTGGAGGGAATGGATGGCTACACCTTC. Translation: CASSSVEGMDGYTF.

Concerning this clone itself: Other DNA sequences of this sample code for an identical CDR3. The V gene is TRBV6-5, the J gene TRBJ1-6, with a weak D call TRBD1 (6 bases). The germline V gene encodes CDR1 MNHEY and CDR2 SVGAGI. This CDR3 comprises 14 residues. Trimming removed 0 bases from V and 9 bases from J, with 9 bases in between. The CDR3 nucleotides read TGTGCCAGCAGTTACTCCCGAGGGGGTTCACCCCTCCACTTT. Translating it yields CASSYSRGGSPLHF.

This chain connects TRBV7-6 to TRBJ1-1, with a tentative D call TRBD1 (5 bases). Per the germline V gene, CDR1 is SGHVS and CDR2 is FNYEAQ. This CDR3 has 12 residues. Trimming removed 5 bases from V and 7 bases from J, with 11 bases in between. As DNA, the CDR3 is TGTGCCAGCAGCAACCAGGGAAGTGAAGCTTTCTTT. This gives the protein CASSNQGSEAFF.

V gene TRBV4-1 combines with J gene TRBJ2-3, with 7 nucleotides matching TRBD2. V lost 8 bases, J lost 3 bases, and 8 bases stayed unmatched. The CDR3 totals 14 residues. Looked up from germline, CDR1 is MGHRA and CDR2 is YSYEKL. The CDR3 loop reads CASRLGGRTDTQYF. Written as DNA, the CDR3 is TGCGCCAGCCGCTTGGGGGGGAGGACAGATACGCAGTATTTT.

The rearrangement links TRBV7-2 to TRBJ1-2, with TRBD1 identical over 7 bases. This CDR3 spans 12 amino acids. CDR1 and CDR2 (germline): SGHTA, FQGNSA. V dropped 4 bases and J dropped 7; count of bases not matched to a gene: 3. CDR3 DNA sequence: TGTGCCAGCAGCTCGAACAGGGGTGGCTACACCTTC. Protein: CASSSNRGGYTF.

The table lists this clone with a few counts. The chain employs TRBV7-2 and TRBJ2-2; D ambiguous. V shed 5 bases and J shed 5 bases, with 9 bases lying between them. CDR3 length: 13 amino acids. Germline loops: CDR1 SGHTA, CDR2 FQGNSA. Here the CDR3 reads CASSTTVTGELFF. The CDR3 nucleotides read TGTGCCAGCAGCACCACAGTGACCGGGGAGCTGTTTTTT. Based on the CDR3 plus reference TRBV7-2 and TRBJ2-2, the full variable domain is GAGVSQSPSNKVTEKGKDVELRCDPISGHTALYWYRQSLGQGLEFLIYFQGNSAPDKSGLPSDRFSAERTGGSVSTLTIQRTQQEDSAVYLCASSTTVTGELFFGEGSRLTVL.

This clone was detected only a few times. The sample holds other DNA sequences that translate to the same CDR3. The chain couples TRBV7-2 to TRBJ2-7, with 7 bases that match TRBD1. V was clipped by 1 base and J by 3 bases; unmatched bases: 9. Germline V lookup: CDR1 SGHTA, CDR2 FQGNSA. The CDR3 loop spans 16 amino acids. The CDR3 loop is CASSLEAEGAVYEQYF. In DNA, the CDR3 is TGTGCCAGCAGCTTAGAAGCTGAGGGGGCCGTCTACGAGCAGTACTTC.

The V and J genes are TRBV2 and TRBJ2-1; 8 bases are a match to TRBD2. The CDR3 covers 14 residues. With 3 bases clipped from V and 4 bases from J, the junction kept 2 bases outside the gene matches. Germline assignment: CDR1 SNHLY and CDR2 FYNNEI. In DNA form, the CDR3 reads TGTGCCAGCAGTGACGGGACTAGGTACAATGAGCAGTTCTTC. Translating gives CASSDGTRYNEQFF.

This clone was seen repeatedly, ten times or more. The sample contains more than one DNA sequence encoding this CDR3. This chain joins TRBV5-1 and TRBJ1-1, with 7 nucleotides matching TRBD1. Germline CDR1 and CDR2: SGHRS and YFSETQ. V lost 4 bases to trimming and J lost 1 base; unmatched junction nucleotides: 7. This CDR3 spans 15 amino acids. CDR3 DNA: TGCGCCAGCAGCCTGGCCGGGACAGCGAACACTGAAGCTTTCTTT. This sequence encodes CASSLAGTANTEAFF. Drawing the rest from reference TRBV5-1 and TRBJ1-1, the complete variable domain is KAGVTQTPRYLIKTRGQQVTLSCSPISGHRSVSWYQQTPGQGLQFLFEYFSETQRNKGNFPGRFSGRQFSNSRSEMNVSTLELGDSALYLCASSLAGTANTEAFFGQGTRLTVV.

The chain has TRBV9 and TRBJ2-2, with D perhaps matching TRBD2 (6 bases). The germline gives CDR1 SGDLS, CDR2 YYNGEE. The CDR3 contains 13 residues. Trimming stripped 4 bases from V and 6 bases from J, with 10 bases between. The DNA of the CDR3 is TGTGCCAGCAGCCCGCCGGGGGCCGGGGAGCTGTTTTTT. Amino acid sequence: CASSPPGAGELFF.

The chain joins TRBV4-1 to TRBJ2-7; tentatively, D is TRBD2 (5 bases). Per germline, CDR1 MGHRA and CDR2 YSYEKL. The CDR3 totals 14 residues. The V end lost 1 base, the J end lost 3 bases, and 10 bases lay between the germline ends. This CDR3 is CASSQGVGSYEQYF. CDR3 DNA sequence: TGCGCCAGCAGCCAAGGGGTGGGGAGCTACGAGCAGTACTTC.

The chain is built from TRBV7-9 and TRBJ1-2; 7 bases fit TRBD1. Per the germline V gene, CDR1 is SEHNR and CDR2 is FQNEAQ (reference sequence). V shed 1 base and J 4 bases; nucleotides not matched to a gene: 0. The CDR3 extends over 13 amino acids. CDR3 protein: CASSLDRGYGYTF. CDR3 DNA sequence: TGTGCCAGCAGCTTAGACAGGGGCTATGGCTACACCTTC. Together with reference TRBV7-9 and TRBJ1-2, the CDR3 gives the full variable domain: DTGVSQNPRHKITKRGQNVTFRCDPISEHNRLYWYRQTLGQGPEFLTYFQNEAQLEKSRLLSDRFSAERPKGSFSTLEIQRTEQGDSAMYLCASSLDRGYGYTFGSGTRLTVV.

The V and J genes are TRBV9 and TRBJ2-3; 7 bases map to TRBD2. Per germline, CDR1 SGDLS and CDR2 YYNGEE. The V segment lost 0 bases and the J segment 0 bases; nucleotides outside the gene matches: 4. The CDR3 is 16 amino acids. Here the CDR3 reads CASSVEGGGSTDTQYF. CDR3 sequence (DNA): TGTGCCAGCAGCGTAGAAGGCGGGGGAAGCACAGATACGCAGTATTTT. The whole variable domain, filled in from reference TRBV9 and TRBJ2-3, reads DSGVTQTPKHLITATGQRVTLRCSPRSGDLSVYWYQQSLDQGLQFLIQYYNGEERAKGNILERFSAQQFPDLHSELNLSSLELGDSALYFCASSVEGGGSTDTQYFGPGTRLTVL.

The chain recombines TRBV15 with TRBJ2-1; a possible D gene is TRBD2 (6 bases). V lost 5 bases to trimming and J lost 10 bases, with 15 bases between them. The length of the CDR3 is 13 residues. CDR1 is LNHNV and CDR2 is YYDKDF in the germline V gene (reference sequence). DNA for the CDR3: TGTGCCACCAGCGGCACTAGCCTAGGAGAGCAGTTCTTC. Residues: CATSGTSLGEQFF.

The chain links TRBV5-4 to TRBJ2-5, with 10 bases fitting TRBD2. V gave up 0 bases and J gave up 5 bases; unmatched junction bases: 10. The germline V gene has CDR1 SGHNT and CDR2 YYREEE (reference sequence). The CDR3 is 17 residues long. This chain's CDR3 is CASSLAPSGGVKETQYF. CDR3 nucleotide sequence: TGTGCCAGCAGCTTGGCGCCTAGCGGGGGTGTAAAGGAGACCCAGTACTTC.

The chain carries TRBV9 and TRBJ2-3; D might be TRBD1 (6 bases). The CDR3 loop spans 15 amino acids. Trimming took 3 bases from V and 0 from J, leaving 11 bases between them. Germline values: CDR1 SGDLS, CDR2 YYNGEE. CDR3: CASSEDSPSTDTQYF. CDR3 bases: TGTGCCAGCAGCGAGGACAGCCCTAGCACAGATACGCAGTATTTT.

There are a few counts of this clone. V gene TRBV18 combines with J gene TRBJ1-6, with no clear D. V lost 1 base, J lost 14 bases, and 15 bases lay in between. This CDR3 contains 14 residues. The V gene's germline CDR1 is KGHSH and CDR2 LQKENI. CDR3 sequence reads: CASSPQGDPVTLHF. CDR3 coding DNA: TGTGCCAGCTCACCACAAGGAGACCCAGTCACCCTCCACTTT.

V usage is TRBV7-6 and J usage is TRBJ1-6; D perhaps matches TRBD1 (5 bases). V lost 4 bases and J lost 0, with 19 bases in between. Germline values: CDR1 SGHVS, CDR2 FNYEAQ. The CDR3 has 19 amino acids. The DNA for the CDR3 is TGTGCCAGCAGCTCCTCCGGGCAGGGAATCAACTCCTATAATTCACCCCTCCACTTT. Translated, it gives CASSSSGQGINSYNSPLHF.

This clone occurred a few times. The CDR3 reads CASSSPTAGSGNTIYF. CDR3 in DNA: TGTGCCAGCAGCTCCCCGACAGCGGGGTCTGGAAACACCATATATTTT. The rearrangement uses TRBV7-9 and TRBJ1-3, with TRBD1 as a possible D gene (5 bases). Germline CDR1 SEHNR, CDR2 FQNEAQ (reference sequence). The CDR3 has 16 amino acids. Trimming took off 4 bases at V and 1 base at J, with 14 bases between the two ends.